This T cell receptor (beta chain) was profiled in a study of cytomegalovirus exposure and HLA in healthy donors (dated by TCRdb to about 2017). The study in broad terms: According to an earlier analysis of 550 to 750 of the donors, 150 million to 200 million T cells yielded over 90 million unique TCR beta sequences and about 300 Gb of sequence data. An early release covering about 600 HLA-typed donors comprised approximately 300 gigabases of sequencing data and roughly 86 million unique TCR sequences. Of the roughly 430 genotyped donors, approximately 83% fell in the genetic ancestry cluster associated with self-reported Caucasian donors. The study aimed to test whether cataloging public T cell receptors could reveal signatures of past pathogen exposure. The study used immunosequencing to profile the T cell repertoires of approximately 650 subjects and linked those repertoires to cytomegalovirus serostatus. In addition to the first cohort of around 670 subjects, a separate validation cohort of 120 different subjects was used. The study combined high-throughput TCR immunosequencing, statistical association of individual TCRs with disease status, and machine learning to predict cytomegalovirus infection status. A later analysis re-examined previously published TCR beta repertoires from roughly 720 donors and added high-resolution HLA genotyping to investigate patterns of TCR occurrence. Rather than using new phenotypic data, the later analysis identified candidate immune exposures from TCR beta sequences and from how often those sequences occurred across donors. To decide whether each TCR beta V gene segment behaved as functional or pseudogenic, an earlier analysis of fewer than 750 of the donors relied on high-throughput TCR beta sequencing. Donor age, sex, ethnicity and CMV serostatus were compiled together with the repertoire data. A later genetic analysis used genome-wide SNP genotypes for about 60% of the roughly 700 donors, treating that subset as a discovery cohort. Every discovery cohort repertoire had been produced on one sequencing platform. HLA typing covered class I and class II loci at four-digit resolution. The number of donors typed differed by locus, with about 629-630 for A, B, C, DRB1 and DQB1, 522 for DQA1, 606 for DPA1, and about 450 for DPB1. Four or five DR-DQ haplotypes were handled as single units for association and clustering, since linkage in the cohort was strong. Among some 400 genotyped donors of the cohort, an average of around 240,000 unique TCR beta nucleotide sequences were sequenced per donor, roughly 20% of them non-productive. General study outcomes and caveats: In the study, some 180 TCR beta chains were listed as associated with cytomegalovirus. Linkage disequilibrium might explain the correlated functional status among segregating V segments, but an unknown experimental factor could not be ruled out. Because HLA typing was unavailable for some donors at each locus, only the typed subset was used in association tests. A later analysis associated 16,951 TCR beta sequences with specific HLA alleles at a false discovery rate of 0.05. Most CMV-associated TCR beta chains appeared to be HLA-restricted in a later analysis, and the HLA associations seemed to be driven largely by CMV exposure. In a later analysis, several top co-occurrence clusters were reported to appear linked to parvovirus B19, influenza, CMV and Epstein-Barr virus. Broadly in line with IMGT annotations, most TCR beta V segments showed up in productive rearrangements about 87% or about 30% of the time in an earlier analysis of approximately 640 of the donors. A group of highly shared sequence variants was considered likely to be a technical artifact of the sequencing pipeline. Most TCR sequences were seen in very few donors, while some public TCRs were found in many individuals. Strong co-occurrence of HLA alleles, especially DR and DQ, made assigning TCR associations to individual alleles difficult. The classifier was reported to diagnose cytomegalovirus status with high specificity and sensitivity in both the original cohort and the validation cohort. In a later analysis, HLA-associated TCR beta chains were found to be more clonally expanded and to have lower generation probabilities than equally common non-associated chains. A further reported finding was that TCR beta sequences accurately predicted the HLA-A and HLA-B alleles for most subjects in the first cohort. In vitro tests confirmed that three of the cytomegalovirus-associated TCR beta chains recognize cytomegalovirus antigens. CMV serostatus was the only immune exposure information available for the cohort. Presence/absence analyses assumed roughly uniform sequencing depth across donors, an assumption that may not hold. A later analysis found that TCR association rates varied across HLA loci, with DRB1 alleles showing the most associated TCRs and HLA-C alleles the fewest. In this cohort, only TCR beta chains were sequenced, and detectable features were limited by the absence of alpha or paired-chain data. According to the authors, the approach could potentially be generalized to other disease states and immunological phenotypes. According to a later genetic analysis, donors in an Asian-associated ancestry cluster had fewer N-insertions in productive TCRs than the approximately 690-donor mean. Approximately 16 rarely observed V segments, including chromosome 9 orphons, were excluded from the earlier analysis of approximately 500 of the donors because counts were too low. Some IMGT-functional V segments, including TRBV6-2 and TRBV6-3, could not be told apart with the 87-base-pair reads, so those segments were excluded. An association between a missense DCLRE1C variant and V-gene and J-gene trimming of TCR beta chains was found in a later genetic analysis and replicated in an independent cohort.

Remarks on this clone: What antigen it recognizes has not been identified. It has no much larger one-base neighbor in the sample; base qualities were not kept.

Counted from cysteine to phenylalanine, this CDR3 has 12 amino acids. Left in the record is the CDR3 DNA by itself, 36 bases read in frame from the first base. Trimming removed 5 bases from V and 1 base from J, leaving 5 bases between the germline ends. The germline V gene sets CDR1 to MDHEN and CDR2 to SYDVKM. The cohort was made up of approximately 670 healthy bone marrow donors. At the time of sampling, every cohort member was nominally healthy, though immune exposures that went unrecorded were likely present. The donor was CMV seronegative and belonged to the group of 380 or so seronegative cohort members. Every donor gave a peripheral blood sample, and the peripheral blood mononuclear cells from that sample were used for TCR beta sequencing. Genomic DNA was extracted from the blood cell samples with the Qiagen DNeasy Blood Extraction Kit. The library relied on the immunoSEQ multiplex PCR assay. For the multiplex PCR, a mixture combining 60 forward primers for TCR Vbeta segments and 13 reverse primers for TCR Jbeta segments was used. The CDR3 region of rearranged TCR beta genes was amplified from genomic DNA by a multiplex PCR assay. The amplified TCR beta libraries were sequenced on the Illumina HiSeq System as 87-base-pair reads. The paper's processing steps were these. A later analysis counted tens of millions of unique TCR beta chains across the 666 repertoires, and 10 million to 12 million of these chains were shared by at least two donors. To remove PCR and sequencing errors, raw reads were error-corrected and collapsed into unique sequences using a nearest-neighbor algorithm that merged closely related sequences. CDR3 sequences were aligned to IMGT reference sequences to assign V, D and J gene segments. For a sequence to be retained, a match of at least six nucleotides to both a V gene segment and a J gene segment was required. A rearrangement was called productive if the CDR3 had no stop codons and remained in frame with V and J, and every other rearrangement was called non-productive. CDR3 was defined by IMGT convention, running from the second conserved V-encoded cysteine to the conserved J-encoded phenylalanine. Sequences without an unambiguous match to a single V gene segment were excluded from the earlier analysis of 450 to 650 of the donors. An earlier analysis of fewer than 750 of the donors called V segments functional above 56.7% productive rearrangements and segregating when the between-donor standard deviation exceeded 5%. A statistical classification framework was built for diagnosing cytomegalovirus status from the catalog of TCR beta chain sequences. V and J gene assignment, in a later analysis, came from comparing TCR nucleotide sequences with IMGT/GENE-DB human TR gene sequences. In a later analysis, CDR3 sequences and most-parsimonious VDJ recombination scenarios were assigned using the TCRdist pipeline. In a later analysis, every TCR beta chain was defined by the combination of its CDR3 amino acid sequence and its V-gene family, and reads without a unique V-gene family were dropped. As a way to deal with suspected cross-contamination and a sequencing artifact, a later analysis dropped more than 500 nucleotide sequences that were highly shared and had low generation probability. A later analysis calculated a clonal expansion index for each public chain from normalized within-repertoire ranks of inferred template counts. A later analysis computed generation probabilities with a VDJ recombination model fitted to out-of-frame rearrangements, and checked the results against IGoR. Hypergeometric tests were used in a later analysis to score TCR-TCR, TCR-HLA and TCR-CMV co-occurrence, with a repertoire-size bias correction applied to the TCR pairs. False discovery rates were estimated in a later analysis by permuting HLA or CMV assignments 20 times. A later analysis grouped co-occurring TCRs with DBSCAN, adding TCRdist sequence similarity when clustering within HLA-allele-positive subsets. For co-occurrence clustering, repertoires with fewer than 30,000 or more than 120,000 public chains were excluded, along with about five repertoires with anomalous nucleotide sharing. TCRdb obtained this table from immuneACCESS and retained in-frame rearrangements with V and J assigned. These tables miss some clones; where compared with another copy, unresolved V genes account for less than half of the shortfall, and the remainder is unexplained. Clonal size and the V and J genes are those of that table, whereas D and trimming came from the DNA. The sample includes about 98,000 clones, with roughly 70% observed a single time. The top ten clones comprise under 3% of the sample.

The V and J segments used are TRBV28 and TRBJ1-2; the D gene assignment is ambiguous. The sequenced sample was PBMCs. The TCR sequence derives from a man in his forties or fifties in good health and CMV-seronegative. The CDR3 protein sequence reads: CASSQINYGYTF. In nucleotides, the sequence is TGTGCCAGCAGTCAGATTAACTATGGCTACACCTTC.